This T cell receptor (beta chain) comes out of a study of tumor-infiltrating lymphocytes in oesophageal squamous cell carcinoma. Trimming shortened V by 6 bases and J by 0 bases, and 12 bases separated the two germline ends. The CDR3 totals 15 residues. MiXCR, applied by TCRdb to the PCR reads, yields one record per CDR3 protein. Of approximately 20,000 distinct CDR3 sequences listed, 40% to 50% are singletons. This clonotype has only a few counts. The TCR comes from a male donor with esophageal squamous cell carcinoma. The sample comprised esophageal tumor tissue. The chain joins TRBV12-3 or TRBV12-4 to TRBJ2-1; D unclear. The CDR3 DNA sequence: TGTGCCAGCAGCCCATCGCGCTACTCCTACAATGAGCAGTTCTTC. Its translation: CASSPSRYSYNEQFF.